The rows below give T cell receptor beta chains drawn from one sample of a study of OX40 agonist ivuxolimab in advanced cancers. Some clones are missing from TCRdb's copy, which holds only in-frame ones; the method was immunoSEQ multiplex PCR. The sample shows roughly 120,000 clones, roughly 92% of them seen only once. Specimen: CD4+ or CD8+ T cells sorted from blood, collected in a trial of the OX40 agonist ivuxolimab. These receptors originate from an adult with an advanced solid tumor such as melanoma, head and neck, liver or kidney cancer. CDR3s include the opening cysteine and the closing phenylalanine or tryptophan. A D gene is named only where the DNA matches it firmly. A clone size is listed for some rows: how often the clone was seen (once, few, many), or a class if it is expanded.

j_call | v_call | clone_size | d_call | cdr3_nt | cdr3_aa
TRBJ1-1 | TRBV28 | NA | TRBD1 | TGTGCCAGCACCCTAGGGGGCGCTCATGAAGCTTTCTTT | CASTLGGAHEAFF
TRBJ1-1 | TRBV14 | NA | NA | TGTGCCAGCGGAGCGGACGGACACACTGAAGCTTTCTTT | CASGADGHTEAFF
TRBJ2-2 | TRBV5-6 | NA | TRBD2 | TGTGCCAGCAGCTTGGTGGGACTAGCGGTCCTTACGAACACCGGGGAGCTGTTTTTT | CASSLVGLAVLTNTGELFF
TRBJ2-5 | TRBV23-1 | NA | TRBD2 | TGCGCCAGCGCGGTAGCGGGAGGGCCGCGCTTATGGACCCAGTACTTC | CASAVAGGPRLWTQYF
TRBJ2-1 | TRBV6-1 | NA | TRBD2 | TGTGCCAGCAGTGACCGAGAGCGGGAGACCGCCGGTTGGTTCTTC | CASSDRERETAGWFF
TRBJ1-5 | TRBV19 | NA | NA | TGTGCCAGTACCAAAACCGGGACGGGCTCAGCTTGGAACAACGAGAATCAGCCCCAGCATTTT | CASTKTGTGSAWNNENQPQHF
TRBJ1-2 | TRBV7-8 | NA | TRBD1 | TGTGCCAGCAGCTTAGGACAGGGGTATGGCTACACCTTC | CASSLGQGYGYTF
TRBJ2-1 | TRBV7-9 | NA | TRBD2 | TGTGCCAGCAGTGTTTCCGGGACTAGCGCATACAATGAGCAGTTCTTC | CASSVSGTSAYNEQFF
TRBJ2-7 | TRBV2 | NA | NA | TGTGCCAGCAGTCAAGGGAGCGGTTACGAGCAGTACTTC | CASSQGSGYEQYF
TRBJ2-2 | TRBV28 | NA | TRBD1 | TGTGCCACCGGGGGGACAGGGGCGAACACCGGGGAGCTGTTTTTT | CATGGTGANTGELFF
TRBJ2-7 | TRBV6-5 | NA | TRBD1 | TGTGCCAGCAGTTACCGGACAGGGGAACGACGGCAGTACTTC | CASSYRTGERRQYF
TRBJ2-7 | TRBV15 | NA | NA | TGTGCCACCAGTCCCGGCGGAGCTCAGACCTACGAGCAGTACTTC | CATSPGGAQTYEQYF
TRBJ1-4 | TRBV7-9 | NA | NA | TGTGCCAGCAGCCGTGGCACTACTGAAAAACTGTTTTTT | CASSRGTTEKLFF
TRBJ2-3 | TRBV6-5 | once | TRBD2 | TGTGCCAGCAGCCTACTAGCGGGAGGCGGTAATACGCAGTATTTT | CASSLLAGGGNTQYF
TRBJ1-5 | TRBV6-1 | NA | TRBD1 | TGTGCCAGCAACTTCGACAGGGGTGGCAATCAGCCCCAGCATTTT | CASNFDRGGNQPQHF
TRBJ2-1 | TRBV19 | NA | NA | TGTGCCAGTAGTATCGACAACTCCTACAATGAGCAGTTCTTC | CASSIDNSYNEQFF
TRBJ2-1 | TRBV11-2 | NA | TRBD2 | TGTGCCAGCAGCTTCGGGACTAGCGGGGGCCTCTACAATGAGCAGTTCTTC | CASSFGTSGGLYNEQFF
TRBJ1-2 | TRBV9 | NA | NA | TGTGCCAGCACCCGACAGGAGGGATATGGCTACACCTTC | CASTRQEGYGYTF
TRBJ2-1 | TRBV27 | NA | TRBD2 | TGTGCCAGCAGTCTACCCTTCCGGGAGGGCGACAATGAGCAGTTCTTC | CASSLPFREGDNEQFF
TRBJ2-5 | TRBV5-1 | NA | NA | TGCGCCAGCAGCTTATTGACAGTCGAAGAGACCCAGTACTTC | CASSLLTVEETQYF
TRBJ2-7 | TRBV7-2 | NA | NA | TGTGCCAGCAGCTTAACGATCGACTACGAGCAGTACTTC | CASSLTIDYEQYF
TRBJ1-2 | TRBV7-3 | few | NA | TGTGCCAGCAGCTTACTAGGGACGGGCTATGGCTACACCTTC | CASSLLGTGYGYTF
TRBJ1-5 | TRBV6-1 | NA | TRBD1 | TGTGCCAGCAGTGCCGGGACAGGACTTTATCAGCCCCAGCATTTT | CASSAGTGLYQPQHF
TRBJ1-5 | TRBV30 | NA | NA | TGTGCCTGGAGTATTAAGGGCCAGCCCCAGCATTTT | CAWSIKGQPQHF
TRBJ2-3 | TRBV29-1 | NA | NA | TGCAGCGTTGATAAGGGTGGAAGCACAGATACGCAGTATTTT | CSVDKGGSTDTQYF
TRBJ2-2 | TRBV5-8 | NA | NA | TGTGCCAGCAGCTGGGGGGTCCCTCGAACCGGGGAGCTGTTTTTT | CASSWGVPRTGELFF
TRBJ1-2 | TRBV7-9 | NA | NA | TGTGCCAGCAGCTTGGGTAGGGTTGGAGGCTACACCTTC | CASSLGRVGGYTF